A selection of T cell receptor beta chains follows, all from one sample in a study of T cell repertoires in aging, cancer and after chemotherapy. Using its own MiXCR run on the multiplex PCR reads, TCRdb lists one record per CDR3 protein. The table lists over 2,000 distinct CDR3 sequences, about 25% of them singletons. Sequenced sample: blood. The receptor set was obtained from a human donor in good health. CDR3s include the opening cysteine and the closing phenylalanine or tryptophan. D genes are given only for firm matches. Some rows have no size entry. The others give once, few or many, or a class for an expanded clone.

D gene: TRBD2; clone size: once; V gene: TRBV12-3/TRBV12-4; J gene: TRBJ2-3; CDR3 DNA: TGTGCCAGCAGTACGACTAGCGGGGGACCTAGCACAGATACGCAGTATTTT; CDR3 protein: CASSTTSGGPSTDTQYF
D gene: TRBD1; clone size: large; V gene: TRBV6-5; J gene: TRBJ2-1; CDR3 DNA: TGTGCCAGCAGCCCCAGGGGGTCCACCAATCGCAATGAGCAGTTCTTC; CDR3 protein: CASSPRGSTNRNEQFF
D gene: NA; clone size: large; V gene: TRBV6-5; J gene: TRBJ2-3; CDR3 DNA: TGTGCCAGCAATAAGGGAGGAATCGCAGATACGCAGTATTTT; CDR3 protein: CASNKGGIADTQYF
D gene: TRBD2; clone size: NA; V gene: TRBV7-2; J gene: TRBJ2-7; CDR3 DNA: TGTGCCAGCAGCCCACTAGCGGGGGGTTACGAGCAGTACTTC; CDR3 protein: CASSPLAGGYEQYF
D gene: TRBD1; clone size: NA; V gene: TRBV18; J gene: TRBJ1-1; CDR3 DNA: TGTGCCAGCTCACCGGACAGGGGTCACACTGAAGCTTTCTTT; CDR3 protein: CASSPDRGHTEAFF
D gene: NA; clone size: medium-sized; V gene: TRBV30; J gene: TRBJ1-2; CDR3 DNA: TGTGCCTGGAGTCTCACCTCCCCAGGACACTTAGCCTATGGCTACACCTTC; CDR3 protein: CAWSLTSPGHLAYGYTF
D gene: NA; clone size: medium-sized; V gene: TRBV6-5; J gene: TRBJ1-1; CDR3 DNA: TGTGCCAGCAGAGGAGGTGGGGTAGAAGCTTTCTTT; CDR3 protein: CASRGGGVEAFF
D gene: NA; clone size: medium-sized; V gene: TRBV6-6; J gene: TRBJ2-7; CDR3 DNA: TGTGCCAGCAGTCCCGCGGGACTCCCTCGGGAGCAGTACTTC; CDR3 protein: CASSPAGLPREQYF
D gene: NA; clone size: NA; V gene: TRBV5-1; J gene: TRBJ2-1; CDR3 DNA: TGCGCCAGCAGCTTGGTTGGGACGACGGAGTTCTTC; CDR3 protein: CASSLVGTTEFF
D gene: NA; clone size: NA; V gene: TRBV4-2; J gene: TRBJ2-3; CDR3 DNA: TGTGCCAGCAGCCAAGGACTGCCGGGCGGTACAGATACGCAGTATTTT; CDR3 protein: CASSQGLPGGTDTQYF
D gene: TRBD1; clone size: medium-sized; V gene: TRBV6-5; J gene: TRBJ2-6; CDR3 DNA: TGTGCCAGCAGCGGAACTTACAGACCCGACAGGGGGCTTTCTGGGGCCAACGTCCTGACTTTC; CDR3 protein: CASSGTYRPDRGLSGANVLTF
D gene: NA; clone size: NA; V gene: TRBV19; J gene: TRBJ1-1; CDR3 DNA: TGTGCCAGTAGTATAGATAACAGGAACACTGAAGCTTTCTTT; CDR3 protein: CASSIDNRNTEAFF
D gene: TRBD1; clone size: medium-sized; V gene: TRBV19; J gene: TRBJ1-1; CDR3 DNA: TGTGCCAGTAGTATAACACAGGGGGCGATGACTGAAGCTTTCTTT; CDR3 protein: CASSITQGAMTEAFF
D gene: TRBD1; clone size: medium-sized; V gene: TRBV6-6; J gene: TRBJ2-2; CDR3 DNA: TGTGCCAGCAGTTCAGATTGGACAGGGAAATTCGGGGAGCTGTTTTTT; CDR3 protein: CASSSDWTGKFGELFF
D gene: TRBD1; clone size: NA; V gene: TRBV5-6; J gene: TRBJ1-5; CDR3 DNA: TGTGCCAGCAGCCAGACAGGGTTGTTCCATCAGCCCCAGCATTTT; CDR3 protein: CASSQTGLFHQPQHF
D gene: TRBD1; clone size: NA; V gene: TRBV20-1; J gene: TRBJ2-7; CDR3 DNA: TGCAGTGCTAGAGATCTACGGCAGGGGGCGCGCGAGCAGTACTTC; CDR3 protein: CSARDLRQGAREQYF
D gene: TRBD1; clone size: large; V gene: TRBV6-5; J gene: TRBJ2-7; CDR3 DNA: TGTGCCAGCAGCCCGGGACAGGGGGACTTTGAGCAGTACTTC; CDR3 protein: CASSPGQGDFEQYF
D gene: NA; clone size: large; V gene: TRBV19; J gene: TRBJ1-5; CDR3 DNA: TGTGCCAGTAGTATCGGACGGGACAATCAGCCCCAGCATTTT; CDR3 protein: CASSIGRDNQPQHF